This TCR beta chain was observed in a study of cytomegalovirus exposure and HLA in healthy donors. General observations from the study: The authors later linked a missense DCLRE1C variant to TCR beta V- and J-gene trimming.

From germline, CDR1 is SGHNT and CDR2 YYREEE (reference sequence). This CDR3 is built from 16 residues. A note on this clone: Antigen unknown.

The PCR contained 60 Vbeta and 13 Jbeta primers. Profiled with immunoSEQ multiplex PCR; TCRdb holds only in-frame clones, not every one. The sample has 93,000 or so clones, about 71% seen once. The specimen was PBMCs. The chain couples TRBV5-4 to TRBJ2-5; TRBD2 might be the D (5 bases). The end of the DNA fits TRBJ2-7 better, so the J call may be wrong. This TCR was sampled from a woman aged 50 to 60 in good health and CMV-seronegative. CDR3 nucleotides: TGTGCCAGCAGCTTGGCCGGTTCGGGGAGCTCCTACGAGCAGTACTTC. Translating gives CASSLAGSGSSYEQYF.